Detailed here is one T cell receptor beta chain. V lost 1 base and J lost 2, with 7 bases in between. This CDR3 has 14 amino acids. Germline V gene lookup returns CDR1 SGHTA and CDR2 FQGTGA. The data stem from a study of blood T cell repertoires in COVID-19. Repertoires were generated with immunoSEQ multiplex PCR, while TCRdb's copy carries only in-frame clones and drops some. The repertoire holds roughly 220,000 clones, with about four fifths as singletons. This sequence was found in a woman aged 80 or over with COVID-19, enrolled during active disease. Sequencing was carried out using peripheral blood. The gene calls are TRBV7-3 and TRBJ2-3; D remains ambiguous. The DNA of the CDR3 is TGTGCCAGCAGCTTAATACAGAACACAGATACGCAGTATTTT. This translates into CASSLIQNTDTQYF.